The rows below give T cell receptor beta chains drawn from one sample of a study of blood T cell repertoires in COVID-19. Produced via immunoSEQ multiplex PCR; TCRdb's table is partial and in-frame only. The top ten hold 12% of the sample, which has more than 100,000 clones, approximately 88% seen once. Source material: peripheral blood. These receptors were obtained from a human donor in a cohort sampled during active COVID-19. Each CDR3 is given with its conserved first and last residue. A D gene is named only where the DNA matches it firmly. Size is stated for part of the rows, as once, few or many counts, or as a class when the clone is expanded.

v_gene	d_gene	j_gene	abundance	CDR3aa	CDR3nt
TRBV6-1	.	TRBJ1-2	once	CASSEGGRGYGYTF	TGTGCCAGCAGTGAAGGGGGCAGGGGCTATGGCTACACCTTC
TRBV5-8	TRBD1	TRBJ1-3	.	CASSLEGALGNTIYF	TGTGCCAGCAGCTTGGAGGGGGCGCTGGGAAACACCATATATTTT
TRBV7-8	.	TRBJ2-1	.	CASRLAAYNEQFF	TGTGCCAGCAGGCTTGCGGCCTACAATGAGCAGTTCTTC
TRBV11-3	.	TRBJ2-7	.	CASREGPYEQYF	TGTGCCAGCAGAGAGGGCCCCTACGAGCAGTACTTC
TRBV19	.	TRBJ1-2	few	CASSTLVTASYGYTF	TGTGCCAGTAGTACTCTAGTGACAGCGAGCTATGGCTACACCTTC
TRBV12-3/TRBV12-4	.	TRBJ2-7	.	CASSSGYEQYF	TGTGCCAGCAGTTCGGGGTACGAGCAGTACTTC
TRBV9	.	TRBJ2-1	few	CASSVDSGNYNEQFF	TGTGCCAGCAGCGTAGACAGCGGCAATTACAATGAGCAGTTCTTC
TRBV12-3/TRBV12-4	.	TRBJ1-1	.	CASSLRQNTEAFF	TGTGCCAGCAGTTTAAGACAGAACACTGAAGCTTTCTTT
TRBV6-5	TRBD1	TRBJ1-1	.	CASIPQGAQGTEAFF	TGTGCCAGCATTCCTCAGGGGGCCCAGGGAACTGAAGCTTTCTTT
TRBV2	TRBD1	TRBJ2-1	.	CASREQGAGEQFF	TGTGCCAGCAGGGAACAGGGGGCGGGTGAGCAGTTCTTC
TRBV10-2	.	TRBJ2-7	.	CASRGKDRFEYEQYF	TGCGCCAGCAGAGGGAAAGACAGGTTTGAATACGAGCAGTACTTC
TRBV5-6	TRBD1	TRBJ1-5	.	CASSRGQAINQPQHF	TGTGCCAGCAGCCGAGGACAGGCTATTAATCAGCCCCAGCATTTT
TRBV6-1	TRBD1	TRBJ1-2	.	CASSENRGFDGYTF	TGTGCCAGCAGTGAAAACAGGGGTTTCGATGGCTACACCTTC
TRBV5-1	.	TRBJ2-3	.	CASSLSPASFLDTQYF	TGCGCCAGCAGCTTGAGTCCCGCGTCTTTTCTTGATACGCAGTATTTT
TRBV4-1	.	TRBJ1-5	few	CASSQDPSNQPQHF	TGCGCCAGCAGCCAAGATCCAAGCAATCAGCCCCAGCATTTT
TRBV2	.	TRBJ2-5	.	CASSEAQLGRETQYF	TGTGCCAGCAGTGAAGCACAACTAGGCCGAGAGACCCAGTACTTC
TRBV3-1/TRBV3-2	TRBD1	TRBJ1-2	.	CASSTSGTGTHGYTF	TGTGCCAGCAGTACCTCCGGGACAGGGACCCATGGCTACACCTTC
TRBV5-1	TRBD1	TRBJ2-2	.	CASSPGQGYTGELFF	TGCGCCAGCAGCCCGGGACAGGGGTACACCGGGGAGCTGTTTTTT
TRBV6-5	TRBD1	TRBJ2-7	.	CASSRQGGDEQYF	TGTGCCAGCAGTCGGCAAGGGGGCGACGAGCAGTACTTC
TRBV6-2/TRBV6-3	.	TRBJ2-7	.	CASSYSQGTYEQYF	TGTGCCAGCAGTTACTCTCAGGGAACTTACGAGCAGTACTTC
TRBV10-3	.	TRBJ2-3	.	CAISPSGGRGTDTQYF	TGTGCCATCAGTCCTTCGGGGGGCCGCGGCACAGATACGCAGTATTTT
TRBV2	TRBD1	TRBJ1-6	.	CASREQGVYNSPLHF	TGTGCCAGCAGAGAACAGGGGGTCTATAATTCACCCCTCCACTTT
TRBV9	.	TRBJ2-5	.	CASSAGVFQETQYF	TGTGCCAGCAGCGCAGGGGTTTTCCAAGAGACCCAGTACTTC
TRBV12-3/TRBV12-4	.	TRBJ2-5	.	CASSRDKQETQYF	TGTGCCAGCAGCCGGGACAAGCAAGAGACCCAGTACTTC
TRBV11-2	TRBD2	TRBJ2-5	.	CASSLGFSGGAGETQYF	TGTGCCAGCAGCTTAGGGTTCAGCGGGGGGGCCGGGGAGACCCAGTACTTC
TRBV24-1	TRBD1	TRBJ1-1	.	CASQGANTEAFF	TGTGCCTCCCAGGGGGCGAACACTGAAGCTTTCTTT
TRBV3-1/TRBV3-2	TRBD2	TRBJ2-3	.	CASSQDLAGSADTQYF	TGTGCCAGCAGCCAAGATTTAGCGGGGTCCGCAGATACGCAGTATTTT
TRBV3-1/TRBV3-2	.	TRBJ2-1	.	CASSQARGFGNEQFF	TGTGCCAGCAGCCAAGCCAGGGGATTCGGGAATGAGCAGTTCTTC
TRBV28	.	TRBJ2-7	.	CASSFGLGLHYEQYF	TGTGCCAGCAGTTTTGGTTTGGGACTCCACTACGAGCAGTACTTC
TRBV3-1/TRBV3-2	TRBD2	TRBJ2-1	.	CASSRLGSGGLGDEQFF	TGTGCCAGCAGCCGCCTCGGGAGCGGGGGACTCGGGGATGAGCAGTTCTTC
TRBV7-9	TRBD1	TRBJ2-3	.	CASDRQGRKGGTDTQYF	TGTGCCAGCGATCGACAGGGAAGGAAGGGTGGCACAGATACGCAGTATTTT
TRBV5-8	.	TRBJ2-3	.	CASTPSWGESSTDTQYF	TGTGCCAGCACCCCTTCTTGGGGCGAGAGTAGCACAGATACGCAGTATTTT
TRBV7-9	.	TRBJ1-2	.	CASSLGQGGYGYTF	TGTGCCAGCAGCTTAGGGCAGGGCGGCTATGGCTACACCTTC
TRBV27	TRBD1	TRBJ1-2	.	CASRPTGVYGYTF	TGTGCCAGCAGGCCAACAGGGGTCTATGGCTACACCTTC
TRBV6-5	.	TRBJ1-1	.	CASSITAPTNTEAFF	TGTGCCAGCAGTATTACAGCCCCAACGAACACTGAAGCTTTCTTT
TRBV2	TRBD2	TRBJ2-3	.	CASRQTSGGAADTQYF	TGTGCCAGCAGGCAGACTAGCGGGGGGGCCGCAGATACGCAGTATTTT
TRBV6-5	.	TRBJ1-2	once	CASTPGRGGGYTF	TGTGCCAGCACCCCGGGGAGGGGCGGAGGCTACACCTTC
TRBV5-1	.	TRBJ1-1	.	CASSLDGTRTEAFF	TGCGCCAGCAGCTTGGATGGGACACGCACTGAAGCTTTCTTT
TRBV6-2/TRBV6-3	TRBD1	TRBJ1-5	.	CASSPLGTGFSQPQHF	TGTGCCAGCAGTCCCCTCGGGACAGGGTTTAGTCAGCCCCAGCATTTT
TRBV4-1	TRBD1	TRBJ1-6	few	CASSRLGQGHNSPLHF	TGCGCCAGCAGCCGACTGGGACAGGGACATAATTCACCCCTCCACTTT
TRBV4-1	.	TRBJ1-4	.	CASSRLQVNEKLFF	TGCGCCAGCAGCCGATTACAGGTCAATGAAAAACTGTTTTTT
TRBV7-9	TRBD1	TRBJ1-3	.	CASDRGAGNTIYF	TGTGCCAGCGACAGGGGGGCTGGAAACACCATATATTTT
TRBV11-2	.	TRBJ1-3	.	CASSLPGGNTIYF	TGTGCCAGCAGCCTACCGGGGGGAAACACCATATATTTT
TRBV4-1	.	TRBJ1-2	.	CASNRHGNYGYTF	TGCGCCAGCAACCGACACGGTAACTATGGCTACACCTTC
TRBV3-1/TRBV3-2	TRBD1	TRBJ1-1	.	CASSLQTGAPEAFF	TGTGCCAGCAGCCTCCAGACAGGGGCCCCTGAAGCTTTCTTT
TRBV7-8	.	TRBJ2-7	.	CASSLTKGHIYEQYF	TGTGCCAGCAGCTTAACAAAGGGACATATTTACGAGCAGTACTTC
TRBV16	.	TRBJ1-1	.	CASSQSQVAFF	TGTGCCAGCAGCCAATCCCAGGTAGCTTTCTTT
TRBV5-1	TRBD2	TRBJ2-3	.	CASRGGLANTDTQYF	TGCGCCAGCAGGGGAGGACTAGCCAACACAGATACGCAGTATTTT
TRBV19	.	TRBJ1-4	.	CASSIGTAYREKLFF	TGTGCCAGTAGTATAGGAACAGCTTATAGGGAAAAACTGTTTTTT
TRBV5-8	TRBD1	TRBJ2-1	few	CASTYPGTGINEQFF	TGTGCCAGCACGTACCCGGGGACAGGTATAAATGAGCAGTTCTTC